These 10 T cell receptor beta chains originate from one sample sequenced in a study of CD8+ T cells in alopecia areata (dated by TCRdb to the late 2010s). Preparation of the library involved the immunoSEQ multiplex PCR assay. To provide template for TCR sequencing, every sample had RNA extracted and reverse transcribed into cDNA. This is the immuneACCESS table as TCRdb keeps it, with only in-frame sequences that have V and J called. A part of the clones is gone; compared with another copy, unresolved V genes explain less than half, and the rest is unexplained. This sample comprises 150,000 or so clones, roughly 48% of them detected only once. Around 6.8% of the sample goes to the ten largest clones. What was sequenced was CD4+ T cells sorted from blood. All receptors derive from a human donor with alopecia areata.

V and J are TRBV29-1 and TRBJ2-7; D call uncertain. The V and J ends lost 3 bases and 7 bases respectively, with 13 bases between them. In germline, CDR1 is SQVTM, CDR2 ANQGSEA. The length of the CDR3 is 12 residues. In DNA form, the CDR3 reads TGCAGCGTTGAGAAGGGTTTGGGGGAGCAGTACTTC. It codes for CSVEKGLGEQYF.

This clone has just one count. CDR3 coding DNA: TGCGCCAGCAGCTTGCAGGGGAGTTCCTACGAGCAGTACTTC. Residues: CASSLQGSSYEQYF. The rearrangement uses TRBV5-1 and TRBJ2-7; D is possibly TRBD1 (6 bases). V was cut by 1 base and J by 1 base, with 9 bases left in between. Germline V lookup: CDR1 SGHRS, CDR2 YFSETQ. This CDR3 contains 14 residues.

Here the CDR3 DNA reads TGTGCCAGCAGCTCGACTAGCGGGAGACGGGATACGCAGTATTTT. Translated, it gives CASSSTSGRRDTQYF. V is TRBV6-1 and J is TRBJ2-3; TRBD2 matches 12 bases. This CDR3 comprises 15 residues. J gave up 6 bases and V 6 bases, and 7 bases lay outside the gene matches. From germline, CDR1 is MNHNS and CDR2 SASEGT.

CDR3: CASSATSSGETQYF. The DNA of the CDR3 is TGTGCCAGCAGCGCGACTAGCTCGGGAGAGACCCAGTACTTC. This chain links TRBV9 with TRBJ2-5, with 7 positions matching TRBD2. The CDR3 covers 14 residues. CDR1 is SGDLS and CDR2 is YYNGEE in the germline V gene. With 3 bases clipped from V and 4 bases from J, the junction kept 6 bases outside the gene matches.

This chain joins TRBV18 and TRBJ2-7; D is uncertain. V gave up 2 bases and J gave up 3 bases, with 5 bases separating them. The CDR3 length is 12 residues. CDR1 is KGHSH, CDR2 LQKENI, per germline. This chain's CDR3 is CASSPESYEQYF. In DNA, the CDR3 is TGTGCCAGCTCACCAGAGAGCTACGAGCAGTACTTC. Full variable domain (remainder filled in from reference TRBV18 and TRBJ2-7): NAGVMQNPRHLVRRRGQEARLRCSPMKGHSHVYWYRQLPEEGLKFMVYLQKENIIDESGMPKERFSAEFPKEGPSILRIQQVVRGDSAAYFCASSPESYEQYFGPGTRLTVT.

The chain recombines TRBV28 with TRBJ2-3; D is uncertain. Germline-derived CDR1 and CDR2 are MDHEN and SYDVKM. The CDR3 length is 15 residues. V lost 1 base to trimming and J lost 2 bases, with 10 bases between them. DNA of the CDR3: TGTGCCAGCAGTTTATCATTGCAACCCACAGATACGCAGTATTTT. Residues: CASSLSLQPTDTQYF.

J is TRBJ1-1 and V is TRBV19; unclear D gene. Germline assignment: CDR1 LNHDA and CDR2 SQIVND (reference sequence). V gave up 4 bases and J gave up 1 base, with 10 bases separating them. This CDR3 spans 14 amino acids. In DNA form, the CDR3 reads TGTGCCAGTAGTAGAAGCAGCGCGAACACTGAAGCTTTCTTT. Its protein product is CASSRSSANTEAFF.

To note about this clone: Additional DNA sequences in this sample encode the identical CDR3. The chain is built from TRBV29-1 and TRBJ2-7; 7 bases map to TRBD1. The ends lost 5 bases at V and 3 bases at J; junction bases unmatched: 4. This CDR3 is built from 12 residues. Per the germline V gene, CDR1 is SQVTM and CDR2 is ANQGSEA. The CDR3 loop reads CSVRRDSYEQYF. The CDR3 coding sequence is TGCAGCGTTCGCCGGGACAGCTACGAGCAGTACTTC.

V is TRBV5-1 and J is TRBJ2-5; D not certain. Germline V gene data show CDR1 as SGHRS and CDR2 as YFSETQ. The CDR3 runs 13 residues. Trimming pared 3 bases from V and 1 base from J, leaving 7 bases between. DNA of the CDR3: TGCGCCAGCAGCTACGGCAGCCAAGAGACCCAGTACTTC. It codes for CASSYGSQETQYF. Drawing the rest from reference TRBV5-1 and TRBJ2-5, the complete variable domain is KAGVTQTPRYLIKTRGQQVTLSCSPISGHRSVSWYQQTPGQGLQFLFEYFSETQRNKGNFPGRFSGRQFSNSRSEMNVSTLELGDSALYLCASSYGSQETQYFGPGTRLLVL.

The rearrangement uses TRBV7-9 and TRBJ2-3, with a weak D call TRBD2 (5 bases). The CDR3 has 14 residues. Trimming took 7 bases from V and 5 from J, leaving 16 bases between them. Germline V gives CDR1 SEHNR, CDR2 FQNEAQ (reference sequence). The CDR3 spells CASTRDPTLDTQYF. The CDR3 nucleotides are TGTGCCAGCACCCGGGATCCGACGTTAGATACGCAGTATTTT. Combining the CDR3 with reference TRBV7-9 and TRBJ2-3 gives the whole variable domain DTGVSQNPRHKITKRGQNVTFRCDPISEHNRLYWYRQTLGQGPEFLTYFQNEAQLEKSRLLSDRFSAERPKGSFSTLEIQRTEQGDSAMYLCASTRDPTLDTQYFGPGTRLTVL.